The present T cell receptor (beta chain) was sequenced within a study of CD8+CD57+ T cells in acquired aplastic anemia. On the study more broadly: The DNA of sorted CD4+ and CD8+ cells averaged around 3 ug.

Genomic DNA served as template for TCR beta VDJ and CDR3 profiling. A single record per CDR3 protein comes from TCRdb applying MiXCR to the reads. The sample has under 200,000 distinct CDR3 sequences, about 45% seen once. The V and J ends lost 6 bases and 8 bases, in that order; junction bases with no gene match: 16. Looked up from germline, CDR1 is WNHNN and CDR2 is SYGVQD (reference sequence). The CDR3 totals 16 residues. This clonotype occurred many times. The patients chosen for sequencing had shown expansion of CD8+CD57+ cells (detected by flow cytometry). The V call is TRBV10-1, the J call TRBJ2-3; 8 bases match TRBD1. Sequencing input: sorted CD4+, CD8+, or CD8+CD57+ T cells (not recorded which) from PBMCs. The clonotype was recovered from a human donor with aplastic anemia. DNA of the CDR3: TGCGCCAGCAGACCCAGGGGGCTTGGGACACACTCTACGCAGTATTTT. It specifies CASRPRGLGTHSTQYF.